A single sample is the source of the 30 T cell receptor beta chains below, sequenced in a study of cytomegalovirus exposure and HLA in healthy donors. The PCR contained 60 Vbeta and 13 Jbeta primers. The data were produced by immunoSEQ multiplex PCR, yet TCRdb's version contains in-frame clones alone and is incomplete. The profile shows more than 130,000 clones, around three quarters of them singletons. Sequencing was carried out using PBMCs. These receptors were obtained from a man aged 35 to 55 in good health and CMV-seropositive.

The chain couples TRBV10-3 to TRBJ2-5, with a possible D match to TRBD2 (6 bases). The germline V gene encodes CDR1 ENHRY and CDR2 SYGVKD. V lost 3 bases to trimming and J lost 2 bases, with 16 bases between them. This CDR3 has 16 amino acids. CDR3 in amino acids: CAISDSRMGGQETQYF. CDR3 sequence (DNA): TGTGCCATCAGTGACTCGAGAATGGGGGGACAAGAGACCCAGTACTTC.

The chain is built from TRBV7-2 and TRBJ2-1; D is unresolved. The CDR3 runs to 14 residues. Between the trimmed V and J ends, which lost 0 bases and 9 bases, there was a span of 12 bases. Looked up from germline, CDR1 is SGHTA and CDR2 is FQGNSA. The CDR3 region is CASSLATTKAEQFF. CDR3 nucleotides: TGTGCCAGCAGCTTAGCCACCACTAAGGCTGAGCAGTTCTTC. The entire variable domain, with the rest obtained from reference TRBV7-2 and TRBJ2-1, is as follows: GAGVSQSPSNKVTEKGKDVELRCDPISGHTALYWYRQSLGQGLEFLIYFQGNSAPDKSGLPSDRFSAERTGGSVSTLTIQRTQQEDSAVYLCASSLATTKAEQFFGPGTRLTVL.

This clone was picked up one time. This rearrangement joins TRBV30 to TRBJ2-3, with 9 bases matching TRBD2. Germline V gene lookup returns CDR1 GTSNPN and CDR2 SVGIG (reference sequence). The trim removed 3 bases at V and 3 bases at J, leaving 7 bases unmatched. The CDR3 spans 15 residues. CDR3 amino acids: CAWSRGGRATDTQYF. The CDR3 DNA sequence: TGTGCCTGGAGCCGCGGCGGGAGGGCGACAGATACGCAGTATTTT.

The rearrangement links TRBV7-2 to TRBJ2-3; 11 positions agree with TRBD2. This CDR3 spans 17 amino acids. Germline trimming cut 2 bases from V and 2 bases from J; bases unmatched to any gene: 6. The V gene's germline CDR1 is SGHTA and CDR2 FQGNSA. The CDR3 DNA reads as TGTGCCAGCAGCTTATTGCCTAGCGGGGGGTCCACAGATACGCAGTATTTT. Protein: CASSLLPSGGSTDTQYF.

This chain uses TRBV28 with TRBJ1-2; no definite D call. The CDR3 covers 12 residues. V was shortened by 3 bases and J by 8 bases, with 10 bases between the two germline ends. Germline assignment: CDR1 MDHEN and CDR2 SYDVKM. The CDR3 bases are TGTGCCAGCAGTTTTGGATCGAGGGGCTACACCTTC. This sequence encodes CASSFGSRGYTF.

V is TRBV21-1 and J is TRBJ2-3; TRBD2, the table's D call, lacks a check against the DNA. TRBV21-1 is a pseudogene. CDR3 length equals 15 residues. The CDR3 region is CASSKGLALLDTQYF. In DNA form, the CDR3 reads TGTGCCAGCAGCAAGGGACTAGCCTTACTAGATACGCAGTATTTT.

This chain connects TRBV29-1 to TRBJ2-1; 10 bases align to TRBD1. This CDR3 comprises 15 residues. Looked up from germline, CDR1 is SQVTM and CDR2 is ANQGSEA. J gave up 6 bases and V 7 bases, and 12 bases lay outside the gene matches. The CDR3 spells CSAWDRGDKVNEQFF. The CDR3 coding sequence is TGCAGCGCCTGGGACAGGGGCGATAAGGTCAATGAGCAGTTCTTC.

The rearrangement uses TRBV9 and TRBJ2-3; 8 bases are a match to TRBD2. The CDR3 runs to 15 residues. Losses at the gene ends were 4 bases for V and 6 bases for J; bases not matched to a gene: 10. Germline V CDR1 and CDR2: SGDLS, YYNGEE. CDR3 coding DNA: TGTGCCAGCAGCACGGGACTAGAGAGGTGGGATACGCAGTATTTT. Protein sequence: CASSTGLERWDTQYF.

The rearrangement joins TRBV4-2 to TRBJ2-1; 12 bases match TRBD2. CDR1 is LGHNA and CDR2 is YNFKEQ in the germline V gene. V lost 2 bases, J lost 1 base, and 9 bases stayed unmatched. This CDR3 comprises 19 residues. CDR3 sequence: CASSQRVLAGGRSYNEQFF. CDR3 DNA: TGTGCCAGCAGCCAACGTGTACTAGCGGGGGGAAGGTCCTACAATGAGCAGTTCTTC.

The chain links TRBV7-2 to TRBJ1-1, with TRBD1 matching 10 bases. The CDR3 contains 15 residues. J gave up 6 bases and V 5 bases, and 9 bases lay outside the gene matches. Germline V lookup: CDR1 SGHTA, CDR2 FQGNSA. The CDR3 spells CASSTRQGANAEAFF. The CDR3 DNA is TGTGCCAGCAGCACCCGACAGGGGGCAAATGCTGAAGCTTTCTTT.

This clone was counted a single time. The V call is TRBV4-1, the J call TRBJ1-2, with 11 bases fitting TRBD1. Losses at the gene ends were 3 bases for V and 6 bases for J; bases not matched to a gene: 9. There are 16 residues in the CDR3. Per the germline V gene, CDR1 is MGHRA and CDR2 is YSYEKL. CDR3 residues: CASSHPGTGGINGYTF. The CDR3 DNA follows: TGCGCCAGCAGCCATCCCGGGACAGGGGGAATAAATGGCTACACCTTC.

The rearrangement joins TRBV18 to TRBJ2-1; D remains unclear. Trimming removed 2 bases from V and 4 bases from J, with 12 bases in between. This CDR3 is built from 15 residues. Germline V CDR1 and CDR2: KGHSH, LQKENI. Here the CDR3 DNA reads TGTGCCAGCTCACCAGCCAGCGAGTTATACAATGAGCAGTTCTTC. As protein: CASSPASELYNEQFF.

The chain joins TRBV15 to TRBJ1-1, with TRBD1 matching 9 bases. The CDR3 covers 22 residues. The J segment lost 0 bases and the V segment lost 5 bases, leaving 25 bases of the junction unmatched. The V gene's germline CDR1 is LNHNV and CDR2 YYDKDF (reference sequence). The CDR3 spells CATSGPGGRDREWRRLNTEAFF. CDR3 in DNA: TGTGCCACCAGCGGCCCAGGGGGACGGGACAGGGAGTGGAGGAGGCTGAACACTGAAGCTTTCTTT.

This chain uses TRBV5-8 with TRBJ1-2; 8 nucleotides line up with TRBD1. V shed 4 bases, J shed 8 bases, and the junction held 10 bases outside the gene matches. Germline V CDR1 and CDR2: SGHTS, YDEGEE. This CDR3 has 14 amino acids. The CDR3 spells CASSPTLTGVGYTF. The CDR3 nucleotides are TGTGCCAGCAGCCCAACCCTGACAGGGGTCGGCTACACCTTC.

The rearrangement links TRBV5-6 to TRBJ2-4; D is perhaps TRBD1 (5 bases). The V gene lost 0 bases and the J gene lost 0 bases, with 7 bases spanning the gap. The germline CDR1 and CDR2 sequences are SGHDT and YYEEEE. This CDR3 is built from 15 residues. The CDR3 sequence: CASSLEGVAKNIQYF. The CDR3 DNA reads as TGTGCCAGCAGCTTGGAAGGGGTAGCCAAAAACATTCAGTACTTC.

V usage is TRBV9 and J usage is TRBJ2-1; 10 bases are shared with TRBD2. V shed 0 bases, J shed 6 bases, and the junction held 3 bases outside the gene matches. Germline values: CDR1 SGDLS, CDR2 YYNGEE. The CDR3 contains 15 residues. The CDR3 is CASSVGVAGGNEQFF. CDR3 coding DNA: TGTGCCAGCAGCGTAGGAGTAGCGGGAGGCAATGAGCAGTTCTTC.

This clone was counted once. The V and J genes are TRBV5-1 and TRBJ1-1, with TRBD1 matching over 8 bases. Germline V lookup: CDR1 SGHRS, CDR2 YFSETQ. This CDR3 has 18 amino acids. The V and J ends lost 4 bases and 0 bases, in that order; junction bases with no gene match: 14. CDR3 nucleotide sequence: TGCGCCAGCAGCGTTACGTCAAGGCAGGGGGCTATGAACACTGAAGCTTTCTTT. Translation: CASSVTSRQGAMNTEAFF.

The rearrangement links TRBV28 to TRBJ1-2; D not certain. The CDR3 is made up of 17 amino acids. Looked up from germline, CDR1 is MDHEN and CDR2 is SYDVKM. The V and J ends lost 7 bases and 9 bases respectively, with 30 bases between them. CDR3 nucleotide sequence: TGTGCCAGCACCTCCACGAATCCAGCGACTTACGGAGCTCGCTACACCTTC. It is translated as CASTSTNPATYGARYTF.

The V gene is TRBV6-1, the J gene TRBJ1-5; perhaps TRBD1 as D (6 bases). Germline values: CDR1 MNHNS, CDR2 SASEGT. This CDR3 region has 15 residues. V was cut by 4 bases and J by 6 bases, with 16 bases left in between. CDR3 amino acids: CASSASSGVGQPQHF. The CDR3 bases are TGTGCCAGCAGTGCTTCTTCAGGGGTTGGTCAGCCCCAGCATTTT.

The V gene is TRBV5-4, the J gene TRBJ2-5, with D possibly called TRBD1 or TRBD2 (5 bases each). The germline V gene has CDR1 SGHNT and CDR2 YYREEE (reference sequence). The CDR3 length is 11 residues. V lost 9 bases and J 3 bases, leaving 9 bases between the germline ends. CDR3 nucleotide sequence: TGTGCCACCAGAGGGGAAGAGACCCAGTACTTC. Its protein product is CATRGEETQYF.

The V gene is TRBV27, the J gene TRBJ2-7; 9 nucleotides line up with TRBD1. Germline V gene data show CDR1 as MNHEY and CDR2 as SMNVEV (reference sequence). The trim removed 5 bases at V and 2 bases at J, leaving 4 bases unmatched. The CDR3 contains 14 residues. The CDR3 here is CASSLGQGTYEQYF. The CDR3, as DNA: TGTGCCAGCAGTCTGGGACAGGGAACCTACGAGCAGTACTTC.

This clone was detected a few times. The DNA for the CDR3 is TGCGCCAGCAGCCTGTTTTCTAGCACCGGGGAGCTGTTTTTT. This codes for CASSLFSSTGELFF. V usage is TRBV4-1 and J usage is TRBJ2-2, with D unclear. CDR1 and CDR2 (germline): MGHRA, YSYEKL. V gave up 4 bases and J gave up 4 bases, with 10 bases separating them. This CDR3 region has 14 residues.

The rearrangement links TRBV7-9 to TRBJ2-7, with 8 positions matching TRBD1. V trimming: 1 base; J trimming: 2 bases; junction bases outside the gene matches: 13. CDR3 size: 18 residues. The germline V gene encodes CDR1 SEHNR and CDR2 FQNEAQ (reference sequence). CDR3 sequence: CASSLEGNDRGFTYEQYF. The DNA of the CDR3 is TGTGCCAGCAGCTTAGAAGGAAACGACAGGGGATTCACCTACGAGCAGTACTTC.

Written as DNA, the CDR3 is TGTGCCAGTAGTAGGGTGAGGGGGTTGAGGGAGATGAACACTGAAGCTTTCTTT. Protein: CASSRVRGLREMNTEAFF. The chain is built from TRBV19 and TRBJ1-1; tentative D call: TRBD1 (6 bases). V lost 4 bases and J lost 0, with 21 bases in between. Germline assignment: CDR1 LNHDA and CDR2 SQIVND (reference sequence). This CDR3 comprises 18 residues.

The CDR3 sequence: CASSSRGYNEQFF. The DNA for the CDR3 is TGTGCCAGTAGTTCCCGGGGATACAATGAGCAGTTCTTC. The genes are TRBV19 and TRBJ2-1; D possibly corresponds to TRBD2 (5 bases). V was pared by 5 bases and J by 4 bases, with 9 bases between. The CDR3 consists of 13 residues. Germline CDR1 reads LNHDA; CDR2 reads SQIVND (reference sequence).

The chain combines TRBV27 with TRBJ2-1, with D perhaps matching TRBD2 (6 bases). Germline CDR1 and CDR2: MNHEY and SMNVEV (reference sequence). V lost 3 bases and J 7 bases, leaving 19 bases between the germline ends. The CDR3 has 16 residues. The CDR3 DNA reads TGTGCCAGCAGTTTCCCCAGGGAGGACGGTGAGAATGAGCAGTTCTTC. Protein: CASSFPREDGENEQFF.

The chain couples TRBV12-5 to TRBJ1-4; D not resolved. The CDR3 spans 14 residues. V shed 6 bases and J shed 7 bases, with 15 bases lying between them. Germline-derived CDR1 and CDR2 are LGHNT and FRNRAP. Written as DNA, the CDR3 is TGTGCTAGTGGCCCCGGGATCTCTTCTGAAAAACTGTTTTTT. This translates into CASGPGISSEKLFF.

The V gene is TRBV7-9, the J gene TRBJ1-2, with D perhaps matching TRBD1 (6 bases). Trimming cost V 11 bases and J 3 bases, with 16 bases left between them. The germline gives CDR1 SEHNR, CDR2 FQNEAQ (reference sequence). This CDR3 region has 13 residues. The CDR3 loop reads CASAREGDYGYTF. The CDR3 DNA follows: TGTGCCTCCGCTAGGGAGGGGGACTATGGCTACACCTTC.

The chain employs TRBV6-5 and TRBJ1-1; 7 nucleotides match TRBD1. This CDR3 is 14 amino acids long. CDR1 MNHEY and CDR2 SVGAGI come from the germline V gene. With V trimmed by 7 bases and J by 1 base, 6 bases remained unmatched. CDR3 loop: CASTPGQPNTEAFF. In nucleotides, the CDR3 is TGTGCCAGCACTCCGGGACAGCCGAACACTGAAGCTTTCTTT.

The rearrangement uses TRBV6-5 and TRBJ2-2; 7 bases map to TRBD2. After removal of 7 bases from V and 7 bases from J, the junction contained 3 bases not matched to a gene. Germline V lookup: CDR1 MNHEY, CDR2 SVGAGI. This CDR3 is built from 12 residues. The CDR3 is CASTGRGGELFF. The DNA for the CDR3 is TGTGCCAGCACAGGGAGGGGCGGGGAGCTGTTTTTT.